This T cell receptor (beta chain) was identified in a study of cytomegalovirus exposure and HLA in healthy donors. Study in general: Of roughly 360 genotyped donors, about 80% grouped in the Caucasian-associated ancestry cluster.

Study-wide results and caveats: Within an earlier analysis, most TCR beta V segments proved productive either about 87% or about 30% of the time. Across HLA loci, a later analysis found differing TCR association rates, with DRB1 most and HLA-C fewest.

In the PCR, 60 Vbeta and 13 Jbeta primers were used. Profiled with immunoSEQ multiplex PCR; TCRdb holds only in-frame clones, not every one. The repertoire holds around 160,000 clones, with approximately 62% as singletons. Notes on this clone: The target antigen is unknown.

The donors gave bone marrow, and they were healthy. Germline assignment: CDR1 KGHSH and CDR2 LQKENI. This CDR3 region has 14 residues. V gave up 2 bases and J gave up 6 bases; unmatched junction bases: 6. This receptor was obtained from a man over 45 in good health and CMV-seronegative. Sequencing was performed on PBMCs. The V gene is TRBV18, the J gene TRBJ1-2; 7 bases match TRBD1. The CDR3: CASSPYEGANGYTF. The DNA of the CDR3 is TGTGCCAGCTCACCATATGAGGGGGCGAATGGCTACACCTTC.